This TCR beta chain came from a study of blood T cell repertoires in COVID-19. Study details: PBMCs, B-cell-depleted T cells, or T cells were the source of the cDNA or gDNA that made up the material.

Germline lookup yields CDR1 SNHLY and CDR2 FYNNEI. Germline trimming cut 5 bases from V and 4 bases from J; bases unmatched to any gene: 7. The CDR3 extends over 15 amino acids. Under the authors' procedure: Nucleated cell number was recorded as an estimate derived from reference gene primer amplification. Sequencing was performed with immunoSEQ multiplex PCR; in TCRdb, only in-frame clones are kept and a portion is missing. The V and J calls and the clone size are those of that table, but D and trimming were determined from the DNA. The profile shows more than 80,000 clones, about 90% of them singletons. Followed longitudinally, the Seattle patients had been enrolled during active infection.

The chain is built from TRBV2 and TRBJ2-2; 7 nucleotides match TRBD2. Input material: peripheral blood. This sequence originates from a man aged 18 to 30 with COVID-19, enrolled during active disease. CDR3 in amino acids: CASSRGSQATGELFF. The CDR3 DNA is TGTGCCAGCAGTCGCGGGAGCCAGGCCACCGGGGAGCTGTTTTTT.